This T cell receptor (beta chain) appears in the sequencing data of a study of identical twins. TCRdb re-derived calls from the 5' RACE reads in MiXCR, one entry per CDR3 protein. This table has hundreds of thousands of distinct CDR3 sequences, under 10% appearing once. The V and J ends lost 3 bases and 3 bases respectively, with 8 bases between them. The CDR3 is 14 amino acids. From germline, CDR1 is KGHSH and CDR2 LQKENI. This clonotype showed up just a few times. In addition, the sample was reused for a study of yellow fever vaccine responses in identical twins.

The gene calls are TRBV18 and TRBJ1-4; D is unclear. Input material: memory (CD45RO+) T cells sorted from blood. The TCR comes from a young woman in good health. The CDR3: CASSPPGSNEKLFF. Here the CDR3 DNA reads TGTGCCAGCTCACCCCCAGGCTCTAATGAAAAACTGTTTTTT. Based on the CDR3 plus reference TRBV18 and TRBJ1-4, the full variable domain is NAGVMQNPRHLVRRRGQEARLRCSPMKGHSHVYWYRQLPEEGLKFMVYLQKENIIDESGMPKERFSAEFPKEGPSILRIQQVVRGDSAAYFCASSPPGSNEKLFFGSGTQLSVL.